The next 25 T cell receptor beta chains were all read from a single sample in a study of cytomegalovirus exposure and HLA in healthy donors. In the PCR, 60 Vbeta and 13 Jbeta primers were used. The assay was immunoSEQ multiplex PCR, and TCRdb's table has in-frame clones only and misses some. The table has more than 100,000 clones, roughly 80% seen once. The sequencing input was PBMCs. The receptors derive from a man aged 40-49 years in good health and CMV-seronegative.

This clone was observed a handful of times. The CDR3 loop is CASSPDGEANYGYTF. DNA of the CDR3: TGTGCCAGCTCCCCCGACGGAGAAGCTAACTATGGCTACACCTTC. The chain has TRBV18 and TRBJ1-2; D unresolved. V lost 6 bases, J lost 0 bases, and 14 bases lay in between. The germline gives CDR1 KGHSH, CDR2 LQKENI. CDR3 length: 15 residues.

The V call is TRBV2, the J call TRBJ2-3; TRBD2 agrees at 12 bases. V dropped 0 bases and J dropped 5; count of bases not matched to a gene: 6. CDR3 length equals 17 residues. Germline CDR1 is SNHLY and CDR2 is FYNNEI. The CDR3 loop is CASSEASLAGGVDTQYF. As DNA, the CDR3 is TGTGCCAGCAGTGAAGCCTCCCTAGCGGGGGGGGTAGATACGCAGTATTTT.

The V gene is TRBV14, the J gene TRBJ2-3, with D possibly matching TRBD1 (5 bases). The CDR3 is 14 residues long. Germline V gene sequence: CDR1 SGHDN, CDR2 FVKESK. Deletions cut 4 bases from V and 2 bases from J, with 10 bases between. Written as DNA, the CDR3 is TGTGCCAGCAGCCCCGACAGACTCACAGATACGCAGTATTTT. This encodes CASSPDRLTDTQYF.

The CDR3 loop is CASSPRLAGGETQYF. For the CDR3, the DNA is TGTGCCAGCAGCCCAAGACTAGCGGGTGGAGAGACCCAGTACTTC. The genes are TRBV7-2 and TRBJ2-5; 10 bases fit TRBD2. V dropped 5 bases and J dropped 4; count of bases not matched to a gene: 7. This CDR3 contains 15 residues. Germline loops: CDR1 SGHTA, CDR2 FQGNSA.

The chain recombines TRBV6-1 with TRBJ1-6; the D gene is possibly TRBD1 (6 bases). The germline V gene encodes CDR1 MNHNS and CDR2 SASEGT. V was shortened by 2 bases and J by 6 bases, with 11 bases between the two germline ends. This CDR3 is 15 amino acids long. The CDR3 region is CASSELRTANSPLHF. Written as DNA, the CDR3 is TGTGCCAGCAGTGAACTACGGACAGCTAATTCACCCCTCCACTTT.

CDR3 nucleotide sequence: TGCAGTAACTACGCTAACTATGGCTACACCTTC. Translation gives CSNYANYGYTF. The J gene is TRBJ1-2, the V gene TRBV20-1; D remains unclear. The CDR3 runs 11 residues. The germline CDR1 and CDR2 sequences are DFQATT and SNEGSKA (reference sequence). Trimming pared 8 bases from V and 0 bases from J, leaving 7 bases between.

This CDR3 is CASRGQIGYGYTF. In nucleotides, the CDR3 is TGTGCCAGTAGAGGACAGATCGGCTATGGCTACACCTTC. J is TRBJ1-2 and V is TRBV19; the D gene is possibly TRBD1 (6 bases). The CDR3 is 13 amino acids. Germline V gene lookup returns CDR1 LNHDA and CDR2 SQIVND (reference sequence). The V end was cut by 6 bases, the J end by 4 bases, with 12 bases between.

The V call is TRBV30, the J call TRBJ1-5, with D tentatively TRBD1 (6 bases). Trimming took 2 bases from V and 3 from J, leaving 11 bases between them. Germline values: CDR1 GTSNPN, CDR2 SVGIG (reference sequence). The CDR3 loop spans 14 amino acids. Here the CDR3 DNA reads TGTGCCTGGAGTAAGGACAGCCTCAATCAGCCCCAGCATTTT. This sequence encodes CAWSKDSLNQPQHF.

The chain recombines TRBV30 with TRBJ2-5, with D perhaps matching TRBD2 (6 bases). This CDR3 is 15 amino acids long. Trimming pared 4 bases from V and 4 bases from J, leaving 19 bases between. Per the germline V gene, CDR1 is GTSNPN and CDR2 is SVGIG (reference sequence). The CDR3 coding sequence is TGTGCCTGGACCCCAGGGAACGGGGGTCGAGAGACCCAGTACTTC. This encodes CAWTPGNGGRETQYF. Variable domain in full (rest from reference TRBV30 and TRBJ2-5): SQTIHQWPATLVQPVGSPLSLECTVEGTSNPNLYWYRQAAGRGLQLLFYSVGIGQISSEVPQNLSASRPQDRQFILSSKKLLLSDSGFYLCAWTPGNGGRETQYFGPGTRLLVL.

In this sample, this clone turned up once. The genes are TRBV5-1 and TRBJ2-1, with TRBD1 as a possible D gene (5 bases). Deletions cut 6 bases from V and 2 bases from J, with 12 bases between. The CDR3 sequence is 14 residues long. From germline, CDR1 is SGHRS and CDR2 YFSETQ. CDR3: CASTGWGAYNEQFF. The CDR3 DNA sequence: TGCGCCAGCACCGGCTGGGGCGCCTACAATGAGCAGTTCTTC.

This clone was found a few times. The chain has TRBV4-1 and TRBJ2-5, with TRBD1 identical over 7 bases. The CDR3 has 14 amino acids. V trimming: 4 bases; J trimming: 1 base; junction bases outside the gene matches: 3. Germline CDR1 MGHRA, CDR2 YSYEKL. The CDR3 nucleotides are TGCGCCAGCAGCCTTCGGACAGGCCAAGAGACCCAGTACTTC. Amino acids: CASSLRTGQETQYF.

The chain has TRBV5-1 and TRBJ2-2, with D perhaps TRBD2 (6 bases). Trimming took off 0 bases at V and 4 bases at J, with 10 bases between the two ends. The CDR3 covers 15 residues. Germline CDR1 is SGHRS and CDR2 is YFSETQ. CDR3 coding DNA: TGCGCCAGCAGCTTGGATTGGGGGGTCACCGGGGAGCTGTTTTTT. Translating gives CASSLDWGVTGELFF. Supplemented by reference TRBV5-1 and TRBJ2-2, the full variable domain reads KAGVTQTPRYLIKTRGQQVTLSCSPISGHRSVSWYQQTPGQGLQFLFEYFSETQRNKGNFPGRFSGRQFSNSRSEMNVSTLELGDSALYLCASSLDWGVTGELFFGEGSRLTVL.

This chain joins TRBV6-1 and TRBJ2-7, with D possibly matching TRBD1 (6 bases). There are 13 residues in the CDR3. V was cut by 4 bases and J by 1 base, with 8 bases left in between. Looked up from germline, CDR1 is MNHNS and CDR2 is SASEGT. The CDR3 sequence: CASSVQGSYEQYF. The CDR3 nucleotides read TGTGCCAGCAGTGTCCAGGGGTCCTACGAGCAGTACTTC.

The chain's CDR3 is CASSLGSGGSEAFF. In DNA form, the CDR3 reads TGCGCCAGCAGCTTGGGGTCCGGGGGGAGCGAAGCTTTCTTT. This chain joins TRBV5-1 and TRBJ1-1; D may be TRBD1 (5 bases). Trimming removed 0 bases at V and 8 bases at J, with 14 bases between. The CDR3 is made up of 14 amino acids. The germline V gene has CDR1 SGHRS and CDR2 YFSETQ.

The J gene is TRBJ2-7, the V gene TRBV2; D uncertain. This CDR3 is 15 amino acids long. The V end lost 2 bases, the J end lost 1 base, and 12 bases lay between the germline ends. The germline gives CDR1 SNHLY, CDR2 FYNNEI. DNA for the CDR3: TGTGCCAGCAGTGAAAGTTCCAGTCTTTCCTACGAGCAGTACTTC. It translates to CASSESSSLSYEQYF.

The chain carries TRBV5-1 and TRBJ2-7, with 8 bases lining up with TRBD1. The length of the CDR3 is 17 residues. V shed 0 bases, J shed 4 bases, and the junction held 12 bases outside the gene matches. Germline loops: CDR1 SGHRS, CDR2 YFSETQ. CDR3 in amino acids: CASSLVLTGAVLYEQYF. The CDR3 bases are TGCGCCAGCAGCTTGGTCCTGACAGGGGCCGTCCTTTACGAGCAGTACTTC.

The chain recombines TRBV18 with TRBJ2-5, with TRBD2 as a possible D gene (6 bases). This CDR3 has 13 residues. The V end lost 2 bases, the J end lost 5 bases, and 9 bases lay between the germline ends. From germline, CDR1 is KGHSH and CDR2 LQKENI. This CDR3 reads CASSPSSVETQYF. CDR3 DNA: TGTGCCAGCTCACCATCTAGCGTGGAGACCCAGTACTTC.

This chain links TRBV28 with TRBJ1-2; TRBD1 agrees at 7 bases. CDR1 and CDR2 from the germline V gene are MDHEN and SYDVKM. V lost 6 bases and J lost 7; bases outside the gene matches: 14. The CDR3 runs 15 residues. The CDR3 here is CASSPDLTGVAGYTF. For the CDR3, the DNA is TGTGCCAGCAGCCCCGACCTCACAGGGGTCGCTGGCTACACCTTC.

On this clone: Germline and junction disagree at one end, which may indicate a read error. CDR3 nucleotide sequence: TGCGCCAGGCCGGGACTAGCGAATACCGGGGAGCTGTTTTTT. It is translated as CARPGLANTGELFF. The chain carries TRBV10-1 and TRBJ2-2, with TRBD2 matching 10 bases. Germline V gives CDR1 WNHNN, CDR2 SYGVQD (reference sequence). There are 14 residues in the CDR3.

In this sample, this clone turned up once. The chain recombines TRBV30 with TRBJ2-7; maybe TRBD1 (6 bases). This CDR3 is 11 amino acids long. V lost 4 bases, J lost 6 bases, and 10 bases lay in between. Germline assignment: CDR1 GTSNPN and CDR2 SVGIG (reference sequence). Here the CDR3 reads CAWKTGSEQYF. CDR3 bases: TGTGCCTGGAAAACAGGGAGCGAGCAGTACTTC. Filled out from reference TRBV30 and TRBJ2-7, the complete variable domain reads SQTIHQWPATLVQPVGSPLSLECTVEGTSNPNLYWYRQAAGRGLQLLFYSVGIGQISSEVPQNLSASRPQDRQFILSSKKLLLSDSGFYLCAWKTGSEQYFGPGTRLTVT.

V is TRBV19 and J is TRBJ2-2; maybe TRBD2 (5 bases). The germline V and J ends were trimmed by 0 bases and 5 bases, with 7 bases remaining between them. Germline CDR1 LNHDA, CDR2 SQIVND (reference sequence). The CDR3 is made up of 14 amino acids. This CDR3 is CASSIDRGTGELFF. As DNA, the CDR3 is TGTGCCAGTAGTATAGATCGGGGAACCGGGGAGCTGTTTTTT.

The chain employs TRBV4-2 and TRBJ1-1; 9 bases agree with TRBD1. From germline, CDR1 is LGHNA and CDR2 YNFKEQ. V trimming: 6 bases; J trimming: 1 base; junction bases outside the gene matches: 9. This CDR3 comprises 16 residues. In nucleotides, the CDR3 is TGTGCCAGCAGTCCCGGGACAGGGCCTCAGAACACTGAAGCTTTCTTT. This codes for CASSPGTGPQNTEAFF.

CDR3 sequence (DNA): TGCGCCAGCAGCTTGGAGGGGACTAGCGGGACCACTAGCACAGATACGCAGTATTTT. Its protein is CASSLEGTSGTTSTDTQYF. The chain recombines TRBV5-1 with TRBJ2-3; TRBD2 aligns across 13 bases. Trimming took 0 bases from V and 0 from J; bases not matched to a gene: 7. The germline V gene encodes CDR1 SGHRS and CDR2 YFSETQ. CDR3 length: 19 amino acids.

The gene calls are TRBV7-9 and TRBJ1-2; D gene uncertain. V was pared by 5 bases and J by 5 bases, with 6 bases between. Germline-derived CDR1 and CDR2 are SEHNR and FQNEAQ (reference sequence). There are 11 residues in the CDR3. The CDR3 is CASSVRYGYTF. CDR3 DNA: TGTGCCAGCAGCGTGAGATATGGCTACACCTTC.

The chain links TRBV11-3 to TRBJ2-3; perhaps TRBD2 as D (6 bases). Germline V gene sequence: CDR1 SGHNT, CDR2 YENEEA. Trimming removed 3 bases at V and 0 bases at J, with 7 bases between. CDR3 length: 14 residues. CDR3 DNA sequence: TGTGCCAGCAGCTTCAGCGGGAGCACAGATACGCAGTATTTT. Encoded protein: CASSFSGSTDTQYF.